Listed below are T cell receptor beta chains from one sample, sequenced in a study of beta chain features in type 1 diabetes. Data came from immunoSEQ multiplex PCR; TCRdb stores just in-frame clones and leaves some out. The sample lists hundreds of thousands of clones, roughly 12% occurring once. The source material was naive CD4+ T cells from blood. The receptor set was obtained from a man aged 18 to 29 with type 1 diabetes. The CDR3 runs from the conserved cysteine through the conserved F or W. D genes are given only for firm matches. Clone size is shown for a subset of rows, as once, few, many or a class of expanded clone.

j_gene	abundance	v_gene	d_gene	CDR3aa	CDR3nt
TRBJ1-1	NA	TRBV6-5	NA	CASRGSQRTEAFF	TGTGCCTCCAGGGGCAGCCAAAGGACTGAAGCTTTCTTT
TRBJ1-6	NA	TRBV19	TRBD1	CASKDRGNSPLHF	TGTGCCAGTAAAGACAGGGGCAATTCACCCCTCCACTTT
TRBJ1-2	NA	TRBV30	NA	CAWSPEGYGYTF	TGTGCCTGGAGTCCTGAAGGGTATGGCTACACCTTC
TRBJ1-1	few	TRBV27	NA	CASSLSTVANTEAFF	TGTGCCAGCAGTTTATCGACAGTGGCGAACACTGAAGCTTTCTTT
TRBJ1-2	few	TRBV5-1	TRBD1	CASSIAGTGHGYTF	TGCGCCAGCAGCATAGCGGGGACAGGGCATGGCTACACCTTC
TRBJ1-6	few	TRBV4-1	TRBD1	CASSQGQGNSPLHF	TGCGCCAGCAGCCAGGGACAGGGTAATTCACCCCTCCACTTT
TRBJ2-6	NA	TRBV30	NA	CAWGQGANVLTF	TGTGCCTGGGGACAGGGGGCCAACGTCCTGACTTTC
TRBJ1-4	few	TRBV21-1	NA	CASSSRSTNEKLFF	TGTGCCAGCAGCTCGAGATCAACTAATGAAAAACTGTTTTTT
TRBJ2-7	NA	TRBV7-2	NA	CASSLVTTASYEQYF	TGTGCCAGCAGCTTAGTCACTACCGCTTCCTACGAGCAGTACTTC
TRBJ2-5	NA	TRBV18	NA	CASLRGVQETQYF	TGTGCCAGCCTCAGGGGCGTACAAGAGACCCAGTACTTC
TRBJ1-6	many	TRBV28	NA	CASSPPLHF	TGTGCCAGCAGTCCACCCCTCCACTTT
TRBJ1-2	few	TRBV9	NA	CASSVGIEIMTESYGYTF	TGTGCCAGCAGCGTAGGAATTGAGATAATGACAGAGTCCTATGGCTACACCTTC
TRBJ2-7	NA	TRBV30	TRBD1	CACGTVGEQYF	TGTGCCTGTGGGACAGTAGGGGAGCAGTACTTC
TRBJ1-1	few	TRBV27	TRBD1	CASSATRTGGNTEAFF	TGTGCCAGCAGTGCTACCCGGACAGGGGGAAACACTGAAGCTTTCTTT
TRBJ2-3	NA	TRBV29-1	TRBD2	CSVGLAGSTDTQYF	TGCAGCGTTGGACTAGCGGGTAGCACAGATACGCAGTATTTT
TRBJ2-2	few	TRBV7-6	NA	CASSLARGHNTGELFF	TGTGCCAGCAGCTTAGCCAGGGGTCATAACACCGGGGAGCTGTTTTTT
TRBJ2-3	few	TRBV2	TRBD1	CASSDRGGTDTQYF	TGTGCCAGCAGCGACAGGGGAGGCACAGATACGCAGTATTTT
TRBJ1-2	NA	TRBV5-6	NA	CASSLSLDYGYTF	TGTGCCAGCAGCTTGTCCCTGGACTATGGCTACACCTTC
TRBJ2-7	NA	TRBV7-9	NA	CASSFQGLSPAEQYF	TGTGCCAGCAGCTTTCAGGGACTTTCTCCCGCCGAGCAGTACTTC
TRBJ2-7	NA	TRBV7-9	NA	CASSSLAGPSYEQYF	TGTGCCAGCAGCTCCCTCGCAGGCCCTTCCTACGAGCAGTACTTC
TRBJ2-1	few	TRBV9	NA	CASSSPSREATEQFF	TGTGCCAGCAGCTCGCCCTCCCGGGAAGCCACTGAGCAGTTCTTC
TRBJ1-5	NA	TRBV19	NA	CASSSSDHSNQPQHF	TGTGCCAGTAGTAGCAGCGATCATAGCAATCAGCCCCAGCATTTT
TRBJ1-3	NA	TRBV18	TRBD1	CASSPDRASSGNTIYF	TGTGCCAGCTCACCCGACAGGGCTTCCTCTGGAAACACCATATATTTT
TRBJ2-1	NA	TRBV4-1	NA	CASSQERAYNEQFF	TGCGCCAGCAGCCAAGAACGGGCGTACAATGAGCAGTTCTTC
TRBJ2-5	NA	TRBV6-4	NA	CASSVGEGETQYF	TGTGCCAGCAGTGTCGGGGAAGGGGAGACCCAGTACTTC
TRBJ2-1	NA	TRBV5-1	NA	CASSYNGGNNEQFF	TGCGCCAGCAGCTACAACGGGGGCAACAATGAGCAGTTCTTC
TRBJ1-1	NA	TRBV2	NA	CASSDLQGNTEAFF	TGTGCCAGCAGTGATTTACAGGGGAACACTGAAGCTTTCTTT
TRBJ1-5	few	TRBV7-9	TRBD1	CASSPRGTGESNQPQHF	TGTGCCAGCAGCCCCCGTGGGACAGGGGAGAGCAATCAGCCCCAGCATTTT
TRBJ1-1	NA	TRBV4-1	NA	CASSQGQVTEAFF	TGCGCCAGCAGCCAAGGACAGGTCACTGAAGCTTTCTTT
TRBJ1-2	NA	TRBV4-2	NA	CASSQDLPYGYTF	TGTGCCAGCAGCCAAGATTTGCCCTATGGCTACACCTTC
TRBJ1-2	NA	TRBV7-8	NA	CASSSSRGDGYTF	TGTGCCAGCAGCTCAAGCAGGGGAGATGGCTACACCTTC
TRBJ2-5	NA	TRBV6-1	TRBD1	CASSASRTGVMRETQYF	TGTGCCAGCAGTGCTTCTAGGACAGGGGTAATGAGGGAGACCCAGTACTTC
TRBJ2-2	few	TRBV5-8	NA	CASSPRVATGELFF	TGTGCCAGCAGCCCCAGGGTAGCGACCGGGGAGCTGTTTTTT
TRBJ1-1	NA	TRBV27	NA	CASTKGPTNTEAFF	TGTGCCAGCACCAAAGGGCCTACGAACACTGAAGCTTTCTTT
TRBJ2-7	few	TRBV18	NA	CASSPQVDSYEQYF	TGTGCCAGCTCACCACAGGTAGACTCCTACGAGCAGTACTTC
TRBJ2-7	NA	TRBV20-1	NA	CSATDYEQYF	TGCAGTGCCACCGACTACGAGCAGTACTTC
TRBJ2-1	NA	TRBV30	TRBD1	CASQGQGAPNEQFF	TGTGCCTCGCAAGGCCAGGGGGCACCGAATGAGCAGTTCTTC
TRBJ2-5	few	TRBV9	NA	CASSVGGDFIQYF	TGTGCCAGCAGCGTAGGAGGGGACTTCATACAGTACTTC
TRBJ1-2	few	TRBV14	NA	CASSQEAGSTYGYTF	TGTGCCAGCAGCCAAGAGGCAGGGTCCACCTATGGCTACACCTTC
TRBJ2-1	NA	TRBV6-5	NA	CASNARGPHNEQFF	TGTGCCAGCAACGCGCGGGGGCCTCACAATGAGCAGTTCTTC
TRBJ2-3	few	TRBV13	TRBD2	CASRLAGGGTQYF	TGTGCCAGCAGGCTAGCGGGTGGCGGGACGCAGTATTTT
TRBJ1-2	NA	TRBV19	NA	CASTEDRAMGYTF	TGTGCCAGTACCGAGGACAGAGCTATGGGCTACACCTTC
TRBJ1-1	NA	TRBV7-3	NA	CASSLLGRTEAFF	TGTGCCAGCAGCTTATTGGGGAGGACTGAAGCTTTCTTT
TRBJ2-3	few	TRBV5-1	TRBD2	CASSLDLGGGDTQYF	TGCGCCAGCAGCCTCGATCTAGGCGGGGGAGATACGCAGTATTTT
TRBJ1-4	NA	TRBV29-1	NA	CSVTGKVDEKLFF	TGCAGCGTCACAGGGAAGGTAGATGAAAAACTGTTTTTT
TRBJ1-2	NA	TRBV2	NA	CAIGPNGYTF	TGTGCCATCGGCCCCAATGGCTACACCTTC
TRBJ1-2	NA	TRBV27	NA	CASSPTYNYGYTF	TGTGCCAGCAGCCCTACATATAACTATGGCTACACCTTC